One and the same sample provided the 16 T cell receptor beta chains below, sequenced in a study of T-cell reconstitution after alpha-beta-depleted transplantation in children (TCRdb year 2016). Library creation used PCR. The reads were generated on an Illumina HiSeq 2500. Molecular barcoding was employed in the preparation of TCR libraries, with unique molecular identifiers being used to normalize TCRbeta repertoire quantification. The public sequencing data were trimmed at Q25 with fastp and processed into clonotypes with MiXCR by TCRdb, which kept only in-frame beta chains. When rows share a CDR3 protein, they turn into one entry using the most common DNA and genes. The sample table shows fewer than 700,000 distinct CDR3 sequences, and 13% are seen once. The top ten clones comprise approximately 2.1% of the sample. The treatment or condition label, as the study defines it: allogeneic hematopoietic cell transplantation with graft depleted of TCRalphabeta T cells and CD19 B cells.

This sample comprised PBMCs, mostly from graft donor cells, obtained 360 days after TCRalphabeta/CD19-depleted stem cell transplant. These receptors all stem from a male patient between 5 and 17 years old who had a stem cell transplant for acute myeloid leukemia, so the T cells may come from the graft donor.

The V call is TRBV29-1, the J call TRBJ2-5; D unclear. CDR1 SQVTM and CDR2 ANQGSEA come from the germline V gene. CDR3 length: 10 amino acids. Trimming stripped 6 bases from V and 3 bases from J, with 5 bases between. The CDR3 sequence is CSVTEETQYF. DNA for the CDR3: TGCAGCGTAACAGAAGAGACCCAGTACTTC.

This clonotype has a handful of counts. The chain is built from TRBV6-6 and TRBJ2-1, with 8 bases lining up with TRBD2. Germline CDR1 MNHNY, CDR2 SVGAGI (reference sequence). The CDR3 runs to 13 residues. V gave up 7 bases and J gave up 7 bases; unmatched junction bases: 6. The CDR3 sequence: CASIREGPNEQFF. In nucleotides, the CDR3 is TGTGCCAGCATACGGGAGGGCCCAAATGAGCAGTTCTTC.

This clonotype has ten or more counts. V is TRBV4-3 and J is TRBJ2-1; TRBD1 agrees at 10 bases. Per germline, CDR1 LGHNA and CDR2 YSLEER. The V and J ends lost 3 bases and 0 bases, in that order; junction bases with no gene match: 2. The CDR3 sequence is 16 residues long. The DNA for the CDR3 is TGCGCCAGCAGCCACAGACAGGGGGCCTCCTACAATGAGCAGTTCTTC. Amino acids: CASSHRQGASYNEQFF.

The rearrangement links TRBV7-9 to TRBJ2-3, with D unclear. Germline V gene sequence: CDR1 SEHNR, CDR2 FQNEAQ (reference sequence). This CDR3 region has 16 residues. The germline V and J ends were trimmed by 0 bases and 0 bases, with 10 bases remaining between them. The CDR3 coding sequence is TGTGCCAGCAGCTTAGCTCGACAAACTAGCACAGATACGCAGTATTTT. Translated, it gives CASSLARQTSTDTQYF.

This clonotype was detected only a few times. Here the CDR3 DNA reads TGTGCCAGCAGCCCGAGGGTGTCCGGGACCGCGACTTACAATGAGCAGTTCTTC. Translated, it gives CASSPRVSGTATYNEQFF. J is TRBJ2-1 and V is TRBV12-3 or TRBV12-4; tentatively, D is TRBD1 or TRBD2 (5 bases each). This CDR3 region has 18 residues. The V end was cut by 6 bases, the J end by 4 bases, with 25 bases between.

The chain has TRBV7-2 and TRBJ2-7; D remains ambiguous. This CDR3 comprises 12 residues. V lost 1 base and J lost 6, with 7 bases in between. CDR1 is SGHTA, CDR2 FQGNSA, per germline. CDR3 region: CASSLVSREQYF. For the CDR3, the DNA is TGTGCCAGCAGCTTAGTCTCCCGCGAGCAGTACTTC.

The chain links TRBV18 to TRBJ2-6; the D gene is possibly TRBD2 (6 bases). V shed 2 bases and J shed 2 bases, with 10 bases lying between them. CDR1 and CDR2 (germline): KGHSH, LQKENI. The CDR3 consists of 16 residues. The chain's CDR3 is CASSPAGTAGANVLTF. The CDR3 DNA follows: TGTGCCAGCTCACCAGCGGGGACGGCTGGGGCCAACGTCCTGACTTTC.

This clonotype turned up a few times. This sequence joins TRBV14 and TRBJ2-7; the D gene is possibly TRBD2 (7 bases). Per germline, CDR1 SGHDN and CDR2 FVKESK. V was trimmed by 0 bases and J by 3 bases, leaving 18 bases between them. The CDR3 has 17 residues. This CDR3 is CASSQDTRGAVRYEQYF. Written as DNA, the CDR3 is TGTGCCAGCAGCCAAGATACTCGGGGGGCAGTTCGCTACGAGCAGTACTTC. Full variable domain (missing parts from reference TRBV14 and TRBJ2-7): EAGVTQFPSHSVIEKGQTVTLRCDPISGHDNLYWYRRVMGKEIKFLLHFVKESKQDESGMPNNRFLAERTGGTYSTLKVQPAELEDSGVYFCASSQDTRGAVRYEQYFGPGTRLTVT.

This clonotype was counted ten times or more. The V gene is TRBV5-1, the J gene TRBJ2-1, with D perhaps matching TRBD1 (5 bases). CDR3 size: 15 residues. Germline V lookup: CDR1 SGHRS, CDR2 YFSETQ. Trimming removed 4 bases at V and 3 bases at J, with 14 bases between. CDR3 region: CASSATGTNYNEQFF. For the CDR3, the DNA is TGCGCCAGCAGCGCCACAGGTACCAACTACAATGAGCAGTTCTTC.

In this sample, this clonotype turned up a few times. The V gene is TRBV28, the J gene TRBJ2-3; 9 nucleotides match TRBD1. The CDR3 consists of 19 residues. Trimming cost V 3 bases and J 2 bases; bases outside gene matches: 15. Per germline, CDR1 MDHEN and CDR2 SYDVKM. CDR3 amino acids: CASSFLQGAGILNTDTQYF. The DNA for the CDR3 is TGTGCCAGCAGTTTTTTACAGGGGGCAGGAATTTTAAACACAGATACGCAGTATTTT.

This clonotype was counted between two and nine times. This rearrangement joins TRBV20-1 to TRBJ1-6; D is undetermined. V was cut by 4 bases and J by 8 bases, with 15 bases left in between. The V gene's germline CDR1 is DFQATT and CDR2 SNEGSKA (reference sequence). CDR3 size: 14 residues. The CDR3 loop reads CSATLGDLDSPLHF. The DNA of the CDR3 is TGCAGTGCTACCCTTGGCGACCTGGATTCACCCCTCCACTTT.

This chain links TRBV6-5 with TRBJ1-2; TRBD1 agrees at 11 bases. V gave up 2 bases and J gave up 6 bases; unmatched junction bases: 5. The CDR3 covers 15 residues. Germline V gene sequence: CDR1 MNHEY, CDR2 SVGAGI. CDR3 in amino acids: CASSYRGQGVDGYTF. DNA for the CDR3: TGTGCCAGCAGTTACCGGGGACAGGGGGTTGATGGCTACACCTTC.

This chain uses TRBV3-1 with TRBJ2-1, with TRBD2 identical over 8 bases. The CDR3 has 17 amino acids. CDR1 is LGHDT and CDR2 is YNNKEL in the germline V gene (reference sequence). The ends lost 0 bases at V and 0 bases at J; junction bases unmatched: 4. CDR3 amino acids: CASSQDRREASYNEQFF. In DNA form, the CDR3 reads TGTGCCAGCAGCCAAGATCGGCGGGAGGCCTCCTACAATGAGCAGTTCTTC.

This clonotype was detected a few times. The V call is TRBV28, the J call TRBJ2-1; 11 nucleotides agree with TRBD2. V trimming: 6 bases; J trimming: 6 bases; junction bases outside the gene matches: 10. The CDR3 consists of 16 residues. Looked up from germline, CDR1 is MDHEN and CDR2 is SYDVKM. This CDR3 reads CASRTQTSGRVNEQFF. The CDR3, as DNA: TGTGCCAGCAGAACCCAAACTAGCGGGAGAGTCAATGAGCAGTTCTTC.

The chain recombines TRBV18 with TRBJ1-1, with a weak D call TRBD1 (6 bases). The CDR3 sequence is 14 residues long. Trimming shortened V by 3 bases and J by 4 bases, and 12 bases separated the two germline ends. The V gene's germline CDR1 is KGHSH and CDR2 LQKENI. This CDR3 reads CASSPNRAPTEAFF. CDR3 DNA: TGTGCCAGCTCACCGAACAGGGCCCCCACTGAAGCTTTCTTT. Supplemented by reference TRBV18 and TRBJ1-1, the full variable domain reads NAGVMQNPRHLVRRRGQEARLRCSPMKGHSHVYWYRQLPEEGLKFMVYLQKENIIDESGMPKERFSAEFPKEGPSILRIQQVVRGDSAAYFCASSPNRAPTEAFFGQGTRLTVV.

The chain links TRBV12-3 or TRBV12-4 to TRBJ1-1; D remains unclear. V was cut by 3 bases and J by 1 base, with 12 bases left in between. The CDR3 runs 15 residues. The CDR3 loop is CASSFFGIGNTEAFF. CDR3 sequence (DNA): TGTGCCAGCAGTTTCTTCGGGATTGGGAACACTGAAGCTTTCTTT.